These 5 T cell receptor beta chains share one sample of origin, sequenced in a study of technical replicates of blood from a few donors. Profiling relied on immunoSEQ multiplex PCR, and the TCRdb table lists in-frame clones only, not all of them. The sample holds approximately 15,000 clones, approximately 80% seen once. Material for sequencing was PBMCs. Every receptor here comes from a human donor in good health.

This rearrangement joins TRBV12-5 to TRBJ2-3; 12 nucleotides line up with TRBD2. J was trimmed by 6 bases and V by 5 bases; bases with no gene match: 9. The CDR3 extends over 16 amino acids. In germline, CDR1 is LGHNT, CDR2 FRNRAP. The CDR3 DNA reads as TGTGCTAGTGGTACCACCTCCGGGACTAGCGGGGATACGCAGTATTTT. Protein product: CASGTTSGTSGDTQYF. The full variable domain, rest sourced from reference TRBV12-5 and TRBJ2-3, is DARVTQTPRHKVTEMGQEVTMRCQPILGHNTVFWYRQTMMQGLELLAYFRNRAPLDDSGMPKDRFSAEMPDATLATLKIQPSEPRDSAVYFCASGTTSGTSGDTQYFGPGTRLTVL.

This clone has a handful of counts. The chain is built from TRBV10-3 and TRBJ1-2; D call uncertain. V gave up 4 bases and J gave up 3 bases, with 12 bases separating them. Germline V CDR1 and CDR2: ENHRY, SYGVKD. The CDR3 contains 14 residues. The CDR3 region is CAISGPSGDYGYTF. Here the CDR3 DNA reads TGTGCCATCAGTGGACCCTCAGGTGACTATGGCTACACCTTC.

The V and J genes are TRBV5-8 and TRBJ2-7; a weak D match, TRBD1 (6 bases). Trimming pared 2 bases from V and 2 bases from J, leaving 11 bases between. This CDR3 comprises 14 residues. Germline lookup yields CDR1 SGHTS and CDR2 YDEGEE. The CDR3 region is CASSFTGDTYEQYF. The CDR3 bases are TGTGCCAGCAGCTTCACCGGGGACACCTACGAGCAGTACTTC.

The chain uses TRBV28 and TRBJ1-5; 9 bases fit TRBD1. V dropped 6 bases and J dropped 6; count of bases not matched to a gene: 6. This CDR3 has 14 amino acids. Germline CDR1 MDHEN, CDR2 SYDVKM. The CDR3, as DNA: TGTGCCAGCAGCTACGGACAGGGGAGTCAGCCCCAGCATTTT. Amino acid sequence: CASSYGQGSQPQHF.

This clone was detected once. The gene calls are TRBV27 and TRBJ2-1; 9 bases line up with TRBD1. Per germline, CDR1 MNHEY and CDR2 SMNVEV (reference sequence). CDR3 size: 15 residues. Germline trimming cut 3 bases from V and 5 bases from J; bases unmatched to any gene: 5. The CDR3 bases are TGTGCCAGCAGTTTCGGGACAGGGTCCCACAATGAGCAGTTCTTC. Encoded protein: CASSFGTGSHNEQFF.